This TCR beta chain was sequenced for a study of cytomegalovirus exposure and HLA in healthy donors. About the research overall: The Caucasian-associated ancestry cluster contained about 80% of the roughly 390 genotyped donors.

A note on this clone: Its target is not known.

The CDR3 extends over 13 amino acids. In germline, CDR1 is MDHEN, CDR2 SYDVKM. The V gene lost 8 bases and the J gene lost 5 bases, with 15 bases spanning the gap. Study results and limitations: In an earlier analysis, about 87% or about 30%: the productive usage of most TCR beta V segments.

The primer mix had 60 Vbeta and 13 Jbeta primers. The data were produced by immunoSEQ multiplex PCR, yet TCRdb's version contains in-frame clones alone and is incomplete. The sample yields approximately 190,000 clones, less than 90% seen once. The sequenced material came from PBMCs. The receptor was derived from a boy between 5 and 17 years old in good health and CMV-seronegative. This chain links TRBV28 with TRBJ1-2; tentatively, D is TRBD1 (6 bases). The CDR3: CASEGGRDYGYTF. CDR3 coding DNA: TGTGCCAGCGAAGGGGGACGGGATTATGGCTACACCTTC.